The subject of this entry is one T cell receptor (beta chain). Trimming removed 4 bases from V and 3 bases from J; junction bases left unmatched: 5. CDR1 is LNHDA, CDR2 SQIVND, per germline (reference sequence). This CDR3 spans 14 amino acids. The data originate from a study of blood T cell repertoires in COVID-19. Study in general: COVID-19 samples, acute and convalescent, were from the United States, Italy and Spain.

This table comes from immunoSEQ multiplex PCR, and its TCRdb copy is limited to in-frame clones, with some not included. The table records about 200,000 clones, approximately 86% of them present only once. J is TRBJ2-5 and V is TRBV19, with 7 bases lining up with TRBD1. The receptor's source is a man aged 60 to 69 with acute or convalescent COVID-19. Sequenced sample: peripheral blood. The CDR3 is CASSTGTAEETQYF. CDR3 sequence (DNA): TGTGCCAGTAGTACAGGGACAGCCGAAGAGACCCAGTACTTC. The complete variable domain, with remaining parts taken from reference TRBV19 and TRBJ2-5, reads DGGITQSPKYLFRKEGQNVTLSCEQNLNHDAMYWYRQDPGQGLRLIYYSQIVNDFQKGDIAEGYSVSREKKESFPLTVTSAQKNPTAFYLCASSTGTAEETQYFGPGTRLLVL.